The 24 T cell receptor beta chains reported below all come from one sample, sequenced in a study of human T cells and chemical hapten exposure. This sample's time point: patch test 3, about 24 weeks after DPC sensitization. The sample's treatment: therapeutic diphenylcyclopropenone sensitization with weekly scalp DPC. TCRdb ran MiXCR on the RACE reads and lists one entry per CDR3 protein. The sample consists of about 160,000 distinct CDR3 sequences, roughly 26% of them appearing once. The specimen was whole blood, collected in connection with sensitization to the hapten diphenylcyclopropenone (DPC). These receptors all stem from a young woman with alopecia areata. Some clones in this sample may be carry-over from other donors' samples.

The chain couples TRBV29-1 to TRBJ2-1, with D perhaps matching TRBD2 (5 bases). The CDR3 totals 13 residues. The V gene lost 6 bases and the J gene lost 3 bases, with 12 bases spanning the gap. In germline, CDR1 is SQVTM, CDR2 ANQGSEA. The CDR3 DNA reads TGCAGCGTAACCTACCGGGACTACAATGAGCAGTTCTTC. Translating gives CSVTYRDYNEQFF.

This clonotype turned up a few times. The chain joins TRBV27 to TRBJ1-1; D possibly corresponds to TRBD1 (6 bases). CDR1 is MNHEY, CDR2 SMNVEV, per germline (reference sequence). Trimming pared 10 bases from V and 4 bases from J, leaving 10 bases between. The CDR3 is 11 residues long. The CDR3 DNA reads as TGTGCCACTCTAGGGGGCACTGAAGCTTTCTTT. Translation: CATLGGTEAFF.

The chain combines TRBV12-3 or TRBV12-4 with TRBJ2-7, with TRBD2 identical over 8 bases. The CDR3 covers 13 residues. V lost 5 bases, J lost 2 bases, and 2 bases stayed unmatched. The CDR3: CASSGTRTYEQYF. The CDR3 nucleotides are TGTGCCAGCAGTGGGACTAGAACCTACGAGCAGTACTTC.

This clonotype was seen a handful of times. The genes are TRBV9 and TRBJ2-7, with D tentatively TRBD1 (6 bases). This CDR3 has 15 amino acids. CDR1 is SGDLS, CDR2 YYNGEE, per germline. The V and J ends lost 0 bases and 4 bases respectively, with 14 bases between them. The CDR3 DNA reads as TGTGCCAGCAGCGTAGGCACAGGGAATTTGTACGAGCAGTACTTC. Amino acid sequence: CASSVGTGNLYEQYF.

This clonotype was observed a handful of times. CDR3 nucleotides: TGCAGTGGGTTGAGGAAGGGGAGTGAAGCTTTCTTT. Its translation: CSGLRKGSEAFF. V gene TRBV20-1 combines with J gene TRBJ1-1; possibly TRBD1 for D (5 bases). Trimming stripped 7 bases from V and 7 bases from J, with 16 bases between. The CDR3 is 12 amino acids. The germline CDR1 and CDR2 sequences are DFQATT and SNEGSKA (reference sequence).

Concerning this clonotype: This could be a read error, since a much larger clone is one nucleotide away. The J gene is TRBJ1-1, the V gene TRBV20-1; D not certain. Trimming took 4 bases from V and 6 from J, leaving 15 bases between them. The germline CDR1 and CDR2 sequences are DFQATT and SNEGSKA (reference sequence). The CDR3 covers 13 residues. The CDR3 is CSATPGPGAEAFF. For the CDR3, the DNA is TGCAGTGCTACACCGGGCCCGGGCGCTGAAGCTTTCTTT.

This clonotype was observed a few times. The CDR3 DNA follows: TGCAGCGTTGTCGCAGCATCCTACGAGCAGTACTTC. This codes for CSVVAASYEQYF. The chain links TRBV29-1 to TRBJ2-7, with unresolved D. The CDR3 loop spans 12 amino acids. V shed 4 bases and J shed 1 base, with 8 bases lying between them. CDR1 and CDR2 from the germline V gene are SQVTM and ANQGSEA.

The chain employs TRBV7-2 and TRBJ1-1, with TRBD1 matching over 8 bases. The CDR3 loop spans 16 amino acids. The germline V gene has CDR1 SGHTA and CDR2 FQGNSA. Trimming took 4 bases from V and 2 from J; bases not matched to a gene: 9. CDR3 residues: CASSWAGGQVNTEAFF. The CDR3 DNA reads as TGTGCCAGCAGCTGGGCAGGGGGCCAGGTAAACACTGAAGCTTTCTTT.

In its sample, this clonotype was seen a few times. J is TRBJ2-7 and V is TRBV3-1; 7 nucleotides agree with TRBD2. Germline CDR1 and CDR2: LGHDT and YNNKEL (reference sequence). This CDR3 spans 13 amino acids. Trimming cost V 4 bases and J 6 bases; bases outside gene matches: 6. The CDR3 spells CASSPRLAGEQYF. CDR3 DNA sequence: TGTGCCAGCAGCCCCAGACTAGCTGGCGAGCAGTACTTC.

This clonotype was observed at least ten times. CDR3 sequence: CASSQESGNTIYF. The DNA of the CDR3 is TGCGCCAGCAGCCAAGAGTCAGGAAACACCATATATTTT. The rearrangement uses TRBV4-1 and TRBJ1-3, with D uncertain. The V gene's germline CDR1 is MGHRA and CDR2 YSYEKL. The CDR3 has 13 residues. Trimming pared 0 bases from V and 4 bases from J, leaving 4 bases between.

This clonotype was observed at least ten times. This chain connects TRBV29-1 to TRBJ2-5, with no clear D. Germline V CDR1 and CDR2: SQVTM, ANQGSEA. V was trimmed by 3 bases and J by 5 bases, leaving 10 bases between them. The CDR3 is 12 residues long. The CDR3: CSVDRPVETQYF. CDR3 sequence (DNA): TGCAGCGTTGACCGCCCGGTGGAGACCCAGTACTTC. Combining the CDR3 with reference TRBV29-1 and TRBJ2-5 gives the whole variable domain SAVISQKPSRDICQRGTSLTIQCQVDSQVTMMFWYRQQPGQSLTLIATANQGSEATYESGFVIDKFPISRPNLTFSTLTVSNMSPEDSSIYLCSVDRPVETQYFGPGTRLLVL.

The J gene is TRBJ2-2, the V gene TRBV7-3, with 12 bases lining up with TRBD2. J gave up 7 bases and V 2 bases, and 11 bases lay outside the gene matches. Looked up from germline, CDR1 is SGHTA and CDR2 is FQGTGA. This CDR3 has 18 residues. The CDR3 loop reads CASSLAPGTSGLNGELFF. In DNA, the CDR3 is TGTGCCAGCAGCTTAGCCCCCGGGACTAGCGGGCTTAACGGGGAGCTGTTTTTT.

There are a few counts of this clonotype. The rearrangement joins TRBV7-6 to TRBJ2-3, with D hard to call. This CDR3 is built from 15 residues. The V and J ends lost 5 bases and 0 bases respectively, with 12 bases between them. Per the germline V gene, CDR1 is SGHVS and CDR2 is FNYEAQ. Here the CDR3 DNA reads TGTGCCAGCAGCCGCAGTCGATCTAGCACAGATACGCAGTATTTT. Encoded protein: CASSRSRSSTDTQYF.

The rearrangement links TRBV29-1 to TRBJ2-5; D call uncertain. Trimming stripped 6 bases from V and 2 bases from J, with 16 bases between. Germline V gene sequence: CDR1 SQVTM, CDR2 ANQGSEA. CDR3 length equals 14 residues. The CDR3: CSVPRIPGQETQYF. In DNA form, the CDR3 reads TGCAGCGTCCCCAGGATTCCAGGACAAGAGACCCAGTACTTC.

The V and J genes are TRBV20-1 and TRBJ1-1, with a weak D call TRBD1 (5 bases). CDR1 is DFQATT and CDR2 is SNEGSKA in the germline V gene (reference sequence). The CDR3 consists of 14 residues. V lost 1 base and J lost 4, with 13 bases in between. The CDR3 protein is CSARAGAGFTEAFF. The CDR3 DNA is TGCAGTGCTAGAGCTGGGGCAGGGTTCACTGAAGCTTTCTTT.

This clonotype has at least ten counts. The J gene is TRBJ2-7, the V gene TRBV29-1, with TRBD2 matching 14 bases. Trimming at V came to 7 bases and at J to 4 bases, leaving 9 bases not matched to a gene. This CDR3 comprises 15 residues. In germline, CDR1 is SQVTM, CDR2 ANQGSEA. The CDR3 region is CSAGGLAGVGYEQYF. For the CDR3, the DNA is TGCAGCGCTGGGGGACTAGCGGGAGTAGGGTACGAGCAGTACTTC.

This clonotype was recorded many times. The J gene is TRBJ2-7, the V gene TRBV20-1, with 12 positions matching TRBD2. CDR3 length equals 14 residues. CDR1 and CDR2 from the germline V gene are DFQATT and SNEGSKA (reference sequence). Unmatched junction bases numbered 9, after V lost 3 bases and J lost 9 bases. Here the CDR3 DNA reads TGCAGTGCTAGCTGGCTAGCGGGAGGGGGGGGGCAGTACTTC. Its translation is CSASWLAGGGGQYF.

This clonotype was detected only a few times. The chain joins TRBV5-1 to TRBJ2-1, with D perhaps given as TRBD1 or TRBD2 (7 bases each). Germline assignment: CDR1 SGHRS and CDR2 YFSETQ. V was pared by 0 bases and J by 7 bases, with 17 bases between. This CDR3 contains 16 residues. The CDR3 is CASSLAGGGLENEQFF. CDR3 nucleotides: TGCGCCAGCAGCTTGGCAGGGGGGGGGCTGGAAAATGAGCAGTTCTTC.

There are a few counts of this clonotype. The chain carries TRBV29-1 and TRBJ2-1; D is undetermined. V lost 2 bases and J lost 9, with 8 bases in between. Per the germline V gene, CDR1 is SQVTM and CDR2 is ANQGSEA. The CDR3 loop spans 11 amino acids. In DNA, the CDR3 is TGCAGCGTTGAACCGACGGCTGAGCAGTTCTTC. Residues: CSVEPTAEQFF.

Many counts were recorded for this clonotype. The chain carries TRBV18 and TRBJ1-1; D is undetermined. CDR3 size: 13 residues. V lost 5 bases, J lost 3 bases, and 10 bases lay in between. Germline assignment: CDR1 KGHSH and CDR2 LQKENI. The CDR3 protein is CASSTRRDTEAFF. Here the CDR3 DNA reads TGTGCCAGCTCAACAAGGAGGGACACTGAAGCTTTCTTT.

J is TRBJ2-3 and V is TRBV9; 10 bases match TRBD2. V was clipped by 0 bases and J by 4 bases; unmatched bases: 14. Germline values: CDR1 SGDLS, CDR2 YYNGEE. The CDR3 runs 19 residues. The CDR3 is CASSVARGGLAGEADTQYF. The CDR3 DNA sequence: TGTGCCAGCAGCGTAGCTCGGGGGGGTCTAGCGGGAGAGGCAGATACGCAGTATTTT.

V is TRBV20-1 and J is TRBJ1-5; D is undetermined. V lost 6 bases and J lost 4, with 13 bases in between. Germline CDR1 and CDR2: DFQATT and SNEGSKA (reference sequence). The CDR3 consists of 13 residues. This CDR3 reads CSASRNRNQPQHF. The CDR3 coding sequence is TGCAGTGCCTCACGTAACCGGAATCAGCCCCAGCATTTT.

This clonotype was found many times. V gene TRBV7-9 combines with J gene TRBJ2-5, with 7 bases that match TRBD1. CDR1 is SEHNR, CDR2 FQNEAQ, per germline (reference sequence). Trimming removed 5 bases from V and 3 bases from J; junction bases left unmatched: 6. The CDR3 runs to 14 residues. The CDR3 loop is CASSIRDSKETQYF. The CDR3 coding sequence is TGTGCCAGCAGCATCCGGGACAGCAAAGAGACCCAGTACTTC.

The rearrangement joins TRBV20-1 to TRBJ2-5; D is unresolved. Trimming left V 3 bases short and J 4 bases short, with 9 bases between. Germline loops: CDR1 DFQATT, CDR2 SNEGSKA (reference sequence). The CDR3 has 12 residues. The CDR3 loop reads CSARGLGETQYF. The CDR3 DNA is TGCAGTGCTAGGGGGTTGGGAGAGACCCAGTACTTC.